The 9 T cell receptor beta chains presented below share a single source sample, sequenced in a study of T cell responses to AZD1222 COVID-19 vaccine. Clones were read by immunoSEQ multiplex PCR, and TCRdb kept only the in-frame ones, dropping some. The sample lists more than 90,000 clones; almost 90% were seen once. Sequences were derived from peripheral blood, sampled 28 days after the second AZD1222 dose. The receptor set was obtained from an adult who received the AZD1222 COVID-19 vaccine.

This clone was seen only once. The J gene is TRBJ1-3, the V gene TRBV6-5; D gene uncertain. The CDR3 loop spans 16 amino acids. The V end lost 0 bases, the J end lost 0 bases, and 9 bases lay between the germline ends. Germline V gene sequence: CDR1 MNHEY, CDR2 SVGAGI. The CDR3, as DNA: TGTGCCAGCAGTTACTCGACGATCCACTCTGGAAACACCATATATTTT. Encoded protein: CASSYSTIHSGNTIYF.

This rearrangement joins TRBV19 to TRBJ1-1; no definite D call. CDR1 LNHDA and CDR2 SQIVND come from the germline V gene (reference sequence). The V and J ends lost 1 base and 2 bases respectively, with 11 bases between them. This CDR3 is 15 amino acids long. CDR3 amino acids: CASSIVRTSNTEAFF. The CDR3 coding sequence is TGTGCCAGTAGTATAGTCCGCACATCCAACACTGAAGCTTTCTTT.

A few counts support this clone. V is TRBV19 and J is TRBJ1-2, with a possible D match to TRBD1 (5 bases). Germline V gene data show CDR1 as LNHDA and CDR2 as SQIVND (reference sequence). CDR3 size: 14 residues. The germline V and J ends were trimmed by 8 bases and 4 bases, with 17 bases remaining between them. Here the CDR3 DNA reads TGTGCCAGTGCCCCCAGGGCAGGGAGCTATGGCTACACCTTC. This translates into CASAPRAGSYGYTF.

The J gene is TRBJ2-5, the V gene TRBV14; a weak D match, TRBD1 (6 bases). V was trimmed by 4 bases and J by 1 base, leaving 25 bases between them. The CDR3 is made up of 19 amino acids. The germline CDR1 and CDR2 sequences are SGHDN and FVKESK. This chain's CDR3 is CASSLFTGTPTPVQETQYF. The CDR3 DNA sequence: TGTGCCAGCAGCCTTTTTACCGGGACACCGACGCCTGTCCAAGAGACCCAGTACTTC.

The chain recombines TRBV6-1 with TRBJ1-1; no clear D gene. The CDR3 consists of 13 residues. In germline, CDR1 is MNHNS, CDR2 SASEGT. V was trimmed by 2 bases and J by 4 bases, leaving 8 bases between them. CDR3: CASSELRGTEAFF. The CDR3 region has the DNA TGTGCCAGCAGTGAATTAAGAGGCACTGAAGCTTTCTTT.

This clone has more than one count but fewer than ten. The sample has other DNA sequences that encode this CDR3 too. The chain uses TRBV4-1 and TRBJ2-1; D is ambiguous. This CDR3 contains 11 residues. Trimming took 3 bases from V and 5 from J, leaving 2 bases between them. Germline loops: CDR1 MGHRA, CDR2 YSYEKL. This CDR3 is CASSQNNEQFF. CDR3 nucleotide sequence: TGCGCCAGCAGCCAGAACAATGAGCAGTTCTTC.

V and J are TRBV5-1 and TRBJ2-6; D is uncertain. Germline V lookup: CDR1 SGHRS, CDR2 YFSETQ. V was clipped by 0 bases and J by 2 bases, with 6 bases between them. The CDR3 has 15 residues. The CDR3 DNA reads as TGCGCCAGCAGCTTGGGTCATCCTGGGGCCAACGTCCTGACTTTC. It yields the protein CASSLGHPGANVLTF.

The chain joins TRBV5-4 to TRBJ1-1; D might be TRBD1 (5 bases). Germline assignment: CDR1 SGHNT and CDR2 YYREEE (reference sequence). Between the trimmed V and J ends, which lost 5 bases and 1 base, there was a span of 12 bases. There are 14 residues in the CDR3. This CDR3 is CASRAGTGNTEAFF. In DNA, the CDR3 is TGTGCCAGCAGGGCCGGGACGGGGAACACTGAAGCTTTCTTT.

The chain employs TRBV19 and TRBJ1-1; 8 positions match TRBD1. Germline lookup yields CDR1 LNHDA and CDR2 SQIVND (reference sequence). The CDR3 contains 14 residues. The trim removed 7 bases at V and 2 bases at J, leaving 6 bases unmatched. The CDR3 reads CASTKDRVNTEAFF. For the CDR3, the DNA is TGTGCCAGTACTAAGGACAGGGTCAACACTGAAGCTTTCTTT.